This T cell receptor (beta chain) was captured in a study of cytomegalovirus exposure and HLA in healthy donors. The PCR used 60 Vbeta and 13 Jbeta primers. Clones were read by immunoSEQ multiplex PCR, and TCRdb kept only the in-frame ones, dropping some. The sample consists of just over 150,000 clones, 86% of them appearing once. CDR1 and CDR2 (germline): SNHLY, FYNNEI. V shed 3 bases, J shed 7 bases, and the junction held 11 bases outside the gene matches. This CDR3 is built from 16 residues. Regarding the study as a whole: Cytomegalovirus association was assigned to 170 or so TCR beta chains. Most of the CMV-associated TCR beta chains (in a later analysis) appeared to be HLA-restricted. Later analysis reportedly placed an Asian-associated ancestry cluster below the roughly 680-donor mean in N-insertions. The authors judged a highly shared variant cluster likely a sequencing artifact.

Details on this clone: Its specificity is not known.

The V call is TRBV2, the J call TRBJ2-1; 8 bases agree with TRBD2. The sequence was obtained from a woman aged 18-29 years in good health and CMV-seronegative. The sequencing sample was made of PBMCs. The CDR3 protein is CASSEAYLGLVNEQFF. The CDR3 bases are TGTGCCAGCAGTGAGGCTTATTTGGGACTAGTAAATGAGCAGTTCTTC.